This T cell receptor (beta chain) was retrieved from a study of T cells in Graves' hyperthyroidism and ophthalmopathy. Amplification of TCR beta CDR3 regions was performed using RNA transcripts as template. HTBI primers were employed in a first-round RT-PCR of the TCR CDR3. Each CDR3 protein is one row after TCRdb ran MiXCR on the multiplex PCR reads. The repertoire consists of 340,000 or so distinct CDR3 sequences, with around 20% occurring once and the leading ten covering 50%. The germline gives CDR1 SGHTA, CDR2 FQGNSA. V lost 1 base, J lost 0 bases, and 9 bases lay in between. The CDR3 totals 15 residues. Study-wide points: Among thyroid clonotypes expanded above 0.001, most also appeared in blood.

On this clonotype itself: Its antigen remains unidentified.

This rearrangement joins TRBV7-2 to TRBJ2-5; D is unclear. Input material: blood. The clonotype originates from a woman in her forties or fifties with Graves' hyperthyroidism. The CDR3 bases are TGTGCCAGCAGCTTAGTTTTCCCGTACCAAGAGACCCAGTACTTC. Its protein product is CASSLVFPYQETQYF.